The present T cell receptor (beta chain) was sequenced within a study of monozygotic twins with inflammatory bowel disease. The germline gives CDR1 GTSNPN, CDR2 SVGIG (reference sequence). This CDR3 is built from 15 residues. TCRdb re-called the 5' RACE reads and catalogs CDR3 proteins one per entry, DNA excluded. Its table lists around 450,000 distinct CDR3 sequences. This TCR derives from a human donor with ulcerative colitis or Crohn's disease, or a healthy co-twin of an affected twin (not recorded which). The chain has TRBV30 and TRBJ2-1; absent DNA, TCRdb's TRBD2 call cannot be checked. The sample comprised blood. Here the CDR3 reads CAWSSGTSEADEQFF.